Sequencing of this T cell receptor (beta chain) was carried out in a study of tumor-infiltrating lymphocytes in primary liver carcinoma. Whole-study results and caveats: Tumors significantly exceeded blood in top-250-clone fraction (p = 0.039).

Total RNA (roughly 530 ng) served as template for TCR beta cDNA synthesis primed by a constant-region primer. Modified slightly, ARM-PCR produced TCR beta libraries over three nested multiplex PCR rounds. TCRdb recomputed calls from the multiplex PCR reads with MiXCR, one row per CDR3 protein. The sample includes 85,000 to 100,000 distinct CDR3 sequences, about 70% of them seen just once. About this clonotype: The antigen remains undetermined. With a much larger clone just one base away, this may be a read error.

The source material, roughly 18-30 mg of unsorted bulk tissue, was used to co-extract RNA and DNA. This TCR derives from a man aged 40-55 years with primary liver carcinoma and hepatitis B virus infection. Sequencing was carried out using tumor-adjacent normal liver tissue.

The CDR3 coding sequence is TGTGCCAGCAGTCACTCTTACAGGGGGACAGATACGCAGTATTTT. This codes for CASSHSYRGTDTQYF. The gene calls are TRBV6-2 or TRBV6-3 and TRBJ2-3; 8 positions match TRBD1. The germline V gene has CDR1 MNHEY and CDR2 SVGEGT. The CDR3 has 15 residues.